This TCR beta chain was recovered during a study of T-cell memory formation after mild COVID-19. The TCR alpha and TCR beta cDNA libraries, bearing sample barcodes and UMIs, were generated by 5'RACE using constant-segment primers. TCRdb used MiXCR to reprocess the 5' RACE reads, holding one entry per CDR3 protein. The data contain roughly 610,000 distinct CDR3 sequences, 15% to 20% of them seen just once; the ten biggest clones take up about 7.5%. The CDR3 is made up of 14 amino acids. CDR1 and CDR2 (germline): LGHDT, YNNKEL (reference sequence). Trimming removed 3 bases from V and 6 bases from J; junction bases left unmatched: 4. General study findings and limits: Largely, contracting CD4+ clones fell within CM and EM, and contracting CD8+ clones within EMRA. Clones from the second wave (peaking day 37) had unconfirmed SARS-CoV-2 specificity.

This clonotype has a handful of counts. Its target is unknown. The sequenced sample was PBMCs or a T cell subset sorted from them (not recorded which). The clonotype comes from an adult woman who had mild COVID-19 (a few samples of this study predate the infection). Cell type and time point are not known. The chain combines TRBV3-1 with TRBJ2-7; 11 bases agree with TRBD2. The CDR3 reads CASSHRLAGSEQYF. CDR3 nucleotides: TGTGCCAGCAGCCACAGACTAGCGGGGAGCGAGCAGTACTTC.